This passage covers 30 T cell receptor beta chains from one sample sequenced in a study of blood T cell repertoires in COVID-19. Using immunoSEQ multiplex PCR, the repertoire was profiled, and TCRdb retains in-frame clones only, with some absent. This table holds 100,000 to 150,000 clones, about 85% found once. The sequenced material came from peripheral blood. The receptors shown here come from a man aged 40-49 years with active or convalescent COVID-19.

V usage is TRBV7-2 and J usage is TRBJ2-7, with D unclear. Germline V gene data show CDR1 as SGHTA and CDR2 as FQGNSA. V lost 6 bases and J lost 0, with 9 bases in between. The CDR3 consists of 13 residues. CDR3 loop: CASRPGPSYEQYF. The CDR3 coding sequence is TGTGCCAGCAGACCAGGCCCCTCCTACGAGCAGTACTTC.

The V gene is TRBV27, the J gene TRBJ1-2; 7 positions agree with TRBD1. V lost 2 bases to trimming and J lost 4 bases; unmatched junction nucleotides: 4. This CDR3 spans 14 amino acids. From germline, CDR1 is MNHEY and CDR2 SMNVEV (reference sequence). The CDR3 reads CASSLRGGTYGYTF. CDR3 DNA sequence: TGTGCCAGCAGTTTACGAGGGGGCACCTATGGCTACACCTTC.

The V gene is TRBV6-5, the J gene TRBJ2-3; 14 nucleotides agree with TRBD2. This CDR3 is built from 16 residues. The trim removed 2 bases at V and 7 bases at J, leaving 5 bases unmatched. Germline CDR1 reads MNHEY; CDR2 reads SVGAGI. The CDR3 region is CASSYGTSGGLHTQYF. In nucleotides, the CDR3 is TGTGCCAGCAGTTACGGGACTAGCGGGGGTCTACATACGCAGTATTTT.

DNA of the CDR3: TGTGCCAGCTCACCCGGGACAGTGGCGGGTCAGCCCCAGCATTTT. Its protein is CASSPGTVAGQPQHF. The chain combines TRBV18 with TRBJ1-5; 7 bases line up with TRBD1. In germline, CDR1 is KGHSH, CDR2 LQKENI. CDR3 length equals 15 residues. V shed 3 bases, J shed 6 bases, and the junction held 8 bases outside the gene matches.

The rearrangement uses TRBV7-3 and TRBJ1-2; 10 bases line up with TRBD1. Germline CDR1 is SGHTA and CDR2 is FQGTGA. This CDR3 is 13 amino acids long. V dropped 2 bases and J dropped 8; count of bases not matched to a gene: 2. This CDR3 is CASSLGTGAGYTF. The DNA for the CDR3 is TGTGCCAGCAGCTTAGGGACAGGGGCAGGCTACACCTTC.

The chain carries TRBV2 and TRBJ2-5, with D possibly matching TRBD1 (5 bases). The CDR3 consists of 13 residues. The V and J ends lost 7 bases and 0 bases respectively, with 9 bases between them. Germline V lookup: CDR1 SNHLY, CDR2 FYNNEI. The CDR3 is CASIRGYQETQYF. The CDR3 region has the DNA TGTGCCAGCATTAGGGGCTACCAAGAGACCCAGTACTTC. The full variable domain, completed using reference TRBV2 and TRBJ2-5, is EPEVTQTPSHQVTQMGQEVILRCVPISNHLYFYWYRQILGQKVEFLVSFYNNEISEKSEIFDDQFSVERPDGSNFTLKIRSTKLEDSAMYFCASIRGYQETQYFGPGTRLLVL.

The CDR3 loop is CASSVGDRGGSPLHF. The CDR3 DNA reads TGTGCCAGCAGCGTAGGCGACAGGGGTGGGTCACCCCTCCACTTT. The rearrangement uses TRBV9 and TRBJ1-6; 8 nucleotides agree with TRBD1. J was trimmed by 10 bases and V by 0 bases; bases with no gene match: 6. Germline V gene lookup returns CDR1 SGDLS and CDR2 YYNGEE. CDR3 size: 15 residues.

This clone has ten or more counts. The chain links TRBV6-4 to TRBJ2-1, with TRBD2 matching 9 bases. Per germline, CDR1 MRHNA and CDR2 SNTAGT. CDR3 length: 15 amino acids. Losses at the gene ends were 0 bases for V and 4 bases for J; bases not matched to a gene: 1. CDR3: CASSDSAGGYNEQFF. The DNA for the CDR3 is TGTGCCAGCAGTGACTCGGCGGGGGGGTACAATGAGCAGTTCTTC.

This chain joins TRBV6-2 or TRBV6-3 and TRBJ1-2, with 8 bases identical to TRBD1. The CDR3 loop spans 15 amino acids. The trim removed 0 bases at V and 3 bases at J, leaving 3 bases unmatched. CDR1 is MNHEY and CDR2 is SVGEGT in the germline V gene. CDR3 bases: TGTGCCAGCAGTTACTCGGCGGGACAGGACTATGGCTACACCTTC. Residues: CASSYSAGQDYGYTF.

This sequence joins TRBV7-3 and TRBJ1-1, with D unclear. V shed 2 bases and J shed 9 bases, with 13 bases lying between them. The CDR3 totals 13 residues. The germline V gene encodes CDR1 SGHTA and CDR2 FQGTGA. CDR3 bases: TGTGCCAGCAGCTTAGGTAGGCTGGAGCAAGCTTTCTTT. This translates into CASSLGRLEQAFF.

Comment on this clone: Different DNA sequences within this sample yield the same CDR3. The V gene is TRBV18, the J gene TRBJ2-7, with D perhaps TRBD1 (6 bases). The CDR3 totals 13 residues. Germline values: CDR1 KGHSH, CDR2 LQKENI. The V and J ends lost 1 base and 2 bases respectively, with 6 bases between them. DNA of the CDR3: TGTGCCAGCTCACCACAGGGGGCCTACGAGCAGTACTTC. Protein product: CASSPQGAYEQYF. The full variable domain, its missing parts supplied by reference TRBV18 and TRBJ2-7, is NAGVMQNPRHLVRRRGQEARLRCSPMKGHSHVYWYRQLPEEGLKFMVYLQKENIIDESGMPKERFSAEFPKEGPSILRIQQVVRGDSAAYFCASSPQGAYEQYFGPGTRLTVT.

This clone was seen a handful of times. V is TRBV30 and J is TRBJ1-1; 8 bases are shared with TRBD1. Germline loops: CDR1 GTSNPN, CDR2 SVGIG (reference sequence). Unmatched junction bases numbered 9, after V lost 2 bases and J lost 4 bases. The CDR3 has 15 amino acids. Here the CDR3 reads CAWSPEDRDGTEAFF. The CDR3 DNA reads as TGTGCCTGGAGTCCCGAGGACAGGGACGGCACTGAAGCTTTCTTT.

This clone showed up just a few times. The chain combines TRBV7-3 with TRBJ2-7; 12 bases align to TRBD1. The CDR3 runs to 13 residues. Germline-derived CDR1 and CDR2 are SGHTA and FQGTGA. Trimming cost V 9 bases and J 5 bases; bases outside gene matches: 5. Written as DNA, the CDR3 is TGTGCCAGAAGGGACAGGGGGCTGCACGAGCAGTACTTC. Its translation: CARRDRGLHEQYF.

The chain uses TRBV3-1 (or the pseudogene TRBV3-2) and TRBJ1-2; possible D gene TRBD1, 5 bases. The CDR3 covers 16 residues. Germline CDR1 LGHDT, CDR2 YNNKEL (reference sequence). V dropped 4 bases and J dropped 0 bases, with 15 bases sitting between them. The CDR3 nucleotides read TGTGCCAGCAGCCCCGCCTTCAGGGAAGCTAACTATGGCTACACCTTC. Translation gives CASSPAFREANYGYTF.

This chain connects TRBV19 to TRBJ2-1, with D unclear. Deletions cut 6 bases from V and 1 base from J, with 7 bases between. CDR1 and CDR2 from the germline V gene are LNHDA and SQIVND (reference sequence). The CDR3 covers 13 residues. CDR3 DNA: TGTGCCAGTAGCCAAATTTCCTACAATGAGCAGTTCTTC. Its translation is CASSQISYNEQFF.

The CDR3 nucleotides are TGTGCCAGCAGTCCACGCGGTGAAGCTTTCTTT. It is translated as CASSPRGEAFF. This chain uses TRBV12-3 or TRBV12-4 with TRBJ1-1; no definite D call. CDR3 length: 11 residues. The V end was cut by 5 bases, the J end by 7 bases, with 8 bases between.

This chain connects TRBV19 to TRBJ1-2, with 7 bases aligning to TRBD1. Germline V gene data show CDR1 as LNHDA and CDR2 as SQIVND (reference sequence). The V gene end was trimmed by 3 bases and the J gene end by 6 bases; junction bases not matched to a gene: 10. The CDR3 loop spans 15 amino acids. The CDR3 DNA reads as TGTGCCAGTAGTATCACGTACAGGGGTATTGATGGCTACACCTTC. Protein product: CASSITYRGIDGYTF. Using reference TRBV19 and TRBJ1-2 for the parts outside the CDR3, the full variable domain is DGGITQSPKYLFRKEGQNVTLSCEQNLNHDAMYWYRQDPGQGLRLIYYSQIVNDFQKGDIAEGYSVSREKKESFPLTVTSAQKNPTAFYLCASSITYRGIDGYTFGSGTRLTVV.

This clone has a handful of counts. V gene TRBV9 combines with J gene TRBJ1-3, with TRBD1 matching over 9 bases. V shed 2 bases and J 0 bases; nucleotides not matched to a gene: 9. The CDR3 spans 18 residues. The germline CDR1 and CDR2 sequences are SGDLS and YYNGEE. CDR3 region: CASSVQDRGTYSGNTIYF. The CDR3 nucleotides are TGTGCCAGCAGCGTGCAGGACAGGGGCACTTACTCTGGAAACACCATATATTTT.

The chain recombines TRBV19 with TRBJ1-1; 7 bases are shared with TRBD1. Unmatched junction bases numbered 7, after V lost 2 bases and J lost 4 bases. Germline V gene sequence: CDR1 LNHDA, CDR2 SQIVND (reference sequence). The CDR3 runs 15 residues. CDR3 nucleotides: TGTGCCAGTAGTATATTACTCGGACAGGTCACTGAAGCTTTCTTT. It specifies CASSILLGQVTEAFF.

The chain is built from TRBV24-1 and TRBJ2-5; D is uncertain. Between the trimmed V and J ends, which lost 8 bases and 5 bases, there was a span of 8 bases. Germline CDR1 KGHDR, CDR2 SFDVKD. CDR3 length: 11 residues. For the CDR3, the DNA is TGTGCCACCATGCTTCAGGAGACCCAGTACTTC. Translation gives CATMLQETQYF.

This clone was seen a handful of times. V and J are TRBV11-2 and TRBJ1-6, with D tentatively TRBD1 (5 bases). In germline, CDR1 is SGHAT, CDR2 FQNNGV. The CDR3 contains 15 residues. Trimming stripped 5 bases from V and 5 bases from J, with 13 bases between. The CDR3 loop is CASSPRQSNNSPLHF. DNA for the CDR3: TGTGCCAGCAGCCCCCGACAGTCGAATAATTCACCCCTCCACTTT.

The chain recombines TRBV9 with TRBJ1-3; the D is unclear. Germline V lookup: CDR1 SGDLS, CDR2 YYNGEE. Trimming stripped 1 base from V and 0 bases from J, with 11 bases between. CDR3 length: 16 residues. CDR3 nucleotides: TGTGCCAGCAGCGTAAGTCGGGAAAGCTCTGGAAACACCATATATTTT. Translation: CASSVSRESSGNTIYF.

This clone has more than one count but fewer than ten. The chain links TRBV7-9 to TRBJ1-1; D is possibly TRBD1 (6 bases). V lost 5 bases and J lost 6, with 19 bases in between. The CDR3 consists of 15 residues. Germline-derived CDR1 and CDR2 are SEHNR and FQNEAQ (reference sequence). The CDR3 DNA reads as TGTGCCAGCAGCCCGGGACACCACATTGGGGCTGAAGCTTTCTTT. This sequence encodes CASSPGHHIGAEAFF.

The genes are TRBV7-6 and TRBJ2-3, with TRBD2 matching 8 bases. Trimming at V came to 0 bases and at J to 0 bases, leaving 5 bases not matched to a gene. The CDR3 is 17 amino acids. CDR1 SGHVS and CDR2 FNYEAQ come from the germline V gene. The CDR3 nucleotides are TGTGCCAGCAGCTTAGCAGGCGGGGGGAAAAGCACAGATACGCAGTATTTT. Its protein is CASSLAGGGKSTDTQYF.

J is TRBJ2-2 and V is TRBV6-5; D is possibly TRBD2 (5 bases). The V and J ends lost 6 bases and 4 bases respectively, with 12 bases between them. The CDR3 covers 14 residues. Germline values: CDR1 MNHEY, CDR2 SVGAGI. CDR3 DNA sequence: TGTGCCAGCAGCCGATCGGGGAGCACCGGGGAGCTGTTTTTT. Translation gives CASSRSGSTGELFF.

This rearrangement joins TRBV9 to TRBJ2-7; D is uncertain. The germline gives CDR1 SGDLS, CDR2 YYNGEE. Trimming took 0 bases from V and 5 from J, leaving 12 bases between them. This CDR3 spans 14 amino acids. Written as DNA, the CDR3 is TGTGCCAGCAGCGTAGATCCCCTCACACACGAGCAGTACTTC. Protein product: CASSVDPLTHEQYF.

CDR3 region: CASSSGQEYNEQFF. DNA for the CDR3: TGCGCCAGCAGCTCCGGACAGGAGTACAATGAGCAGTTCTTC. The chain joins TRBV5-1 to TRBJ2-1; 7 nucleotides agree with TRBD1. V gave up 3 bases and J gave up 4 bases; unmatched junction bases: 4. Per the germline V gene, CDR1 is SGHRS and CDR2 is YFSETQ. This CDR3 contains 14 residues.

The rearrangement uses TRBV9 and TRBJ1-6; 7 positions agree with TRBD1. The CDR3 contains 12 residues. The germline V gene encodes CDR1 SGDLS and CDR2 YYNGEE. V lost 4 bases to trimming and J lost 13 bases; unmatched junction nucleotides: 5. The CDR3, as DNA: TGTGCCAGCAGCATCGGACAGGCTCCCCTCCACTTT. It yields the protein CASSIGQAPLHF.

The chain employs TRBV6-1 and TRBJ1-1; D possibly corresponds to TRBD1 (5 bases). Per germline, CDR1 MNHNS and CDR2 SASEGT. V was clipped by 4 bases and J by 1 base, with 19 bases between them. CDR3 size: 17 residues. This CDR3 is CASSGLSRAQGNTEAFF. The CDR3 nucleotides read TGTGCCAGCAGTGGGCTCTCCAGGGCGCAGGGGAACACTGAAGCTTTCTTT.

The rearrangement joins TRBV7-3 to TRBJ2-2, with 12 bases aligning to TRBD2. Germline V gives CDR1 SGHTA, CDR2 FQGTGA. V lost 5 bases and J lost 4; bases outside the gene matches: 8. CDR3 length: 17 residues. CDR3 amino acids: CASSPQRTSGVTGELFF. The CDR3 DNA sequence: TGTGCCAGCAGCCCCCAAAGGACTAGCGGGGTCACCGGGGAGCTGTTTTTT.